These 11 T cell receptor beta chains came from one sample sequenced in a study of radiation and T cells in renal cell carcinoma. Specified time point: baseline pretreatment blood. Treatment defined: 15 Gy SBRT to primary tumor, nephrectomy 4 weeks later. Method: immunoSEQ multiplex PCR; TCRdb's copy keeps in-frame clones and lacks some. The data show about 91,000 clones, with approximately 83% seen just once and approximately 6.4% held by the top ten. The sample here was blood, taken from a patient whose treatment included radiotherapy and nephrectomy. Source of these receptors: a man aged 60-69 years with renal cell carcinoma.

The V call is TRBV28, the J call TRBJ2-3, with TRBD2 as a possible D gene (6 bases). Germline CDR1 reads MDHEN; CDR2 reads SYDVKM. CDR3 size: 15 residues. V lost 2 bases to trimming and J lost 2 bases, with 11 bases between them. CDR3 loop: CASSLGSGITDTQYF. The CDR3 nucleotides read TGTGCCAGCAGTTTAGGTAGCGGAATCACAGATACGCAGTATTTT.

The J gene is TRBJ2-7, the V gene TRBV9; 9 nucleotides line up with TRBD1. The trim removed 4 bases at V and 4 bases at J, leaving 9 bases unmatched. Per the germline V gene, CDR1 is SGDLS and CDR2 is YYNGEE. The CDR3 extends over 15 amino acids. DNA of the CDR3: TGTGCCAGCAGCAACCTGGGACAGGGAGATTACGAGCAGTACTTC. It specifies CASSNLGQGDYEQYF.

The CDR3 loop reads CASRSTRNTGELFF. Written as DNA, the CDR3 is TGTGCCAGCAGATCCACCCGGAACACCGGGGAGCTGTTTTTT. V and J are TRBV11-2 and TRBJ2-2; D is unclear. The CDR3 runs to 14 residues. V shed 6 bases and J shed 1 base, with 9 bases lying between them. Looked up from germline, CDR1 is SGHAT and CDR2 is FQNNGV.

The V gene is TRBV27, the J gene TRBJ2-7; 13 bases are shared with TRBD2. This CDR3 is 15 amino acids long. The V and J ends lost 3 bases and 6 bases, in that order; junction bases with no gene match: 5. Germline V gene sequence: CDR1 MNHEY, CDR2 SMNVEV (reference sequence). The CDR3 reads CASSFLGLAGVEQYF. CDR3 nucleotides: TGTGCCAGCAGTTTTTTAGGACTAGCGGGAGTCGAGCAGTACTTC.

This clone came up a few times. The chain recombines TRBV6-5 with TRBJ2-7, with TRBD2 identical over 9 bases. The germline V gene encodes CDR1 MNHEY and CDR2 SVGAGI. With 5 bases clipped from V and 3 bases from J, the junction kept 5 bases outside the gene matches. This CDR3 has 14 residues. CDR3 coding DNA: TGTGCCAGCAGTCCTAGCGGGACATTCTACGAGCAGTACTTC. Protein: CASSPSGTFYEQYF.

The chain has TRBV10-3 and TRBJ1-5; D is unclear. Germline V gene data show CDR1 as ENHRY and CDR2 as SYGVKD. The CDR3 is 13 residues long. The V end lost 4 bases, the J end lost 5 bases, and 9 bases lay between the germline ends. CDR3 residues: CAISASGDQPQHF. The CDR3 DNA reads as TGTGCCATCAGTGCCTCCGGGGATCAGCCCCAGCATTTT.

V gene TRBV19 combines with J gene TRBJ1-5; a weak D match, TRBD1 (6 bases). The CDR3 extends over 13 amino acids. Germline loops: CDR1 LNHDA, CDR2 SQIVND (reference sequence). Between the trimmed V and J ends, which lost 9 bases and 8 bases, there was a span of 17 bases. The CDR3 sequence: CASNGGAGEPQHF. CDR3 DNA sequence: TGTGCCAGCAATGGGGGGGCAGGGGAGCCCCAGCATTTT.

J is TRBJ2-6 and V is TRBV5-1; TRBD1 agrees at 8 bases. The CDR3 contains 18 residues. Losses at the gene ends were 4 bases for V and 0 bases for J; bases not matched to a gene: 9. The germline gives CDR1 SGHRS, CDR2 YFSETQ. In nucleotides, the CDR3 is TGCGCCAGCAGCCCTGGGACAGGTCAACTCTCTGGGGCCAACGTCCTGACTTTC. Protein product: CASSPGTGQLSGANVLTF.

This rearrangement joins TRBV5-1 to TRBJ2-2; no reliable D call. The V gene's germline CDR1 is SGHRS and CDR2 YFSETQ. This CDR3 has 14 amino acids. Trimming removed 4 bases from V and 3 bases from J, with 10 bases in between. The CDR3 DNA reads TGCGCCAGCAGCAGCATTTTAGACACCGGGGAGCTGTTTTTT. This codes for CASSSILDTGELFF. Full variable domain (outside the CDR3, taken from reference TRBV5-1 and TRBJ2-2): KAGVTQTPRYLIKTRGQQVTLSCSPISGHRSVSWYQQTPGQGLQFLFEYFSETQRNKGNFPGRFSGRQFSNSRSEMNVSTLELGDSALYLCASSSILDTGELFFGEGSRLTVL.

The DNA of the CDR3 is TGTGCCAGCAGCGTAGACCCGAGGGCGACCTACGAGCAGTACTTC. Translated, it gives CASSVDPRATYEQYF. The V and J genes are TRBV9 and TRBJ2-7; a weak D match, TRBD2 (5 bases). V was shortened by 0 bases and J by 2 bases, with 12 bases between the two germline ends. The CDR3 is made up of 15 amino acids. Germline V gene sequence: CDR1 SGDLS, CDR2 YYNGEE.

The gene calls are TRBV5-1 and TRBJ2-3; 8 bases are shared with TRBD2. Germline values: CDR1 SGHRS, CDR2 YFSETQ. The CDR3 sequence is 16 residues long. Trimming took 3 bases from V and 10 from J; bases not matched to a gene: 16. The DNA of the CDR3 is TGCGCCAGCAGCTCAGCAGATAGCGGGACTCGGGGAGCGCAGTATTTT. As protein: CASSSADSGTRGAQYF.